Listed here is a single T cell receptor (beta chain). This clone was counted a few times. What this receptor recognizes is not known. No clone much larger than this one lies a single base away; base qualities are absent. This sample stems from a study of cytomegalovirus exposure and HLA in healthy donors (dated by TCRdb to about 2017). With respect to the entire study: An earlier analysis of roughly 500 of the donors reported approximately 270 Gb of sequence data and some 100 million unique TCR beta sequences from about 200 million T cells. Rather than using new phenotypic data, the later analysis identified candidate immune exposures from TCR beta sequences and from how often those sequences occurred across donors. High-throughput TCR immunosequencing, statistical association of individual TCRs with disease status, and machine learning were combined to predict cytomegalovirus infection status. Approximately 300 gigabases of sequencing data and around 87 million unique TCR sequences were included in an early release covering around 650 HLA-typed donors. An earlier analysis of about 620 of the donors applied high-throughput TCR beta sequencing to assess whether each TCR beta V gene segment acted as functional or pseudogenic. Several DR-DQ haplotypes were handled as single units for association and clustering because linkage in the cohort was strong. A later analysis re-examined previously published TCR beta repertoires from about 670 donors and added high-resolution HLA genotyping to investigate patterns of TCR occurrence. Among the roughly 400 genotyped donors, roughly 80% belonged to the genetic ancestry cluster associated with self-reported Caucasian donors. The number of donors typed differed by locus, with about 629-640 for A, B, C, DRB1 and DQB1, around 500 for DQA1, nearly 610 for DPA1, and some 440 for DPB1. The study profiled the T cell repertoires of around 700 subjects by immunosequencing and related them to cytomegalovirus serostatus. Genome-wide SNP genotypes for about 65% of the roughly 700 donors were used in a later genetic analysis, which treated that subset as a discovery cohort. In addition to the first cohort of approximately 650 subjects, a separate validation cohort of over 90 different subjects was used. The aim of the study was to test whether cataloging public T cell receptors could identify signatures of past pathogen exposure. All discovery cohort repertoires had been generated using a single sequencing platform. Among around 400 genotyped donors of the cohort, an average of approximately 230,000 unique TCR beta nucleotide sequences were sequenced per donor, approximately 20% of them non-productive. Donor age, sex, ethnicity and CMV serostatus were compiled together with the repertoire data. HLA typing included class I and class II loci at four-digit resolution. Paper-wide results and their limitations: A later analysis found that TCR association rates varied across HLA loci, with DRB1 alleles showing the most associated TCRs and HLA-C alleles the fewest. An association between a missense DCLRE1C variant and V-gene and J-gene trimming of TCR beta chains was found in a later genetic analysis and replicated in an independent cohort. The study gave a list of over 150 TCR beta chains associated with cytomegalovirus. In a later analysis, several top co-occurrence clusters were reported to appear linked to parvovirus B19, influenza, CMV and Epstein-Barr virus. In a later analysis, HLA-associated TCR beta chains showed more clonal expansion and lower generation probabilities than non-associated chains that were equally common. Most TCR sequences were seen in very few donors, while some public TCRs were found in many individuals. When HLA alleles, especially DR and DQ, strongly co-occurred, attributing TCR associations to individual alleles was difficult. This cohort had only TCR beta chains sequenced, and the lack of alpha or paired-chain data limited which features could be detected. A few of the identified cytomegalovirus-associated TCR beta chains were confirmed in vitro to be specific for cytomegalovirus antigens. An earlier analysis of around 540 of the donors showed that most TCR beta V segments appeared in productive rearrangements either about 87% or about 30% of the time, which broadly matched IMGT annotations. Sequencing depth was assumed to be roughly uniform across donors in the presence/absence analyses, though that assumption may not hold. A further reported finding was that TCR beta sequences accurately predicted the HLA-A and HLA-B alleles for most subjects in the first cohort. HLA typing was unavailable for some donors at each locus, so association tests used only the typed subset. Correlated functional status among segregating V segments might reflect linkage disequilibrium, but an unknown experimental factor could not be ruled out. Specific HLA alleles were associated with 15,000 to 20,000 TCR beta sequences at a false discovery rate of 0.05 in a later analysis. Approximately 18 rarely observed V segments, including chromosome 9 orphons, were excluded from the earlier analysis of almost 600 of the donors because counts were too low. In both the original and validation cohorts, the classifier was reported to diagnose cytomegalovirus status with high specificity and sensitivity. CMV serostatus was the only immune exposure information available for the cohort. According to a later genetic analysis, donors in an Asian-associated ancestry cluster had fewer N-insertions in productive TCRs than the roughly 700-donor mean. Some IMGT-functional V segments, including TRBV6-2 and TRBV6-3, could not be told apart with the 87-base-pair reads, so those segments were excluded. Most CMV-associated TCR beta chains appeared to be HLA-restricted in a later analysis, and the HLA associations seemed to be driven largely by CMV exposure. The authors suggested that the approach could potentially be extended to other disease states and immunological phenotypes. The sequencing pipeline was judged likely to have produced a cluster of highly shared sequence variants as a technical artifact.

Receptor amplification or capture employed the immunoSEQ multiplex PCR assay. For the multiplex PCR, a mixture combining 60 forward primers for TCR Vbeta segments and 13 reverse primers for TCR Jbeta segments was used. The CDR3 region of rearranged TCR beta genes was amplified from genomic DNA with a multiplex PCR assay. The amplified TCR beta libraries were sequenced on the Illumina HiSeq System as 87-base-pair reads. The paper's processing steps were these. In a later analysis, roughly 80 million unique TCR beta chains were counted across the approximately 640 repertoires, and roughly 11 million of these chains were shared by at least two donors. To remove PCR and sequencing errors, raw reads were error-corrected and collapsed into unique sequences using a nearest-neighbor algorithm that merged closely related sequences. To assign V, D and J gene segments, CDR3 sequences were aligned to IMGT reference sequences. Each retained sequence needed at least a six-nucleotide match to both a V gene segment and a J gene segment. Rearrangements were called productive when the CDR3 lacked stop codons and stayed in frame with V and J; all others were non-productive. Following IMGT convention, CDR3 was defined as the stretch from the second conserved V-encoded cysteine to the conserved J-encoded phenylalanine. The earlier analysis of 500 to 600 of the donors excluded sequences that lacked an unambiguous match to a single V gene segment. An earlier analysis of a few hundred of the donors called V segments functional above 56.7% productive rearrangements and segregating when the between-donor standard deviation exceeded 5%. A statistical classification framework was developed to diagnose cytomegalovirus status using the catalog of TCR beta chain sequences. A later analysis assigned V and J genes by comparing TCR nucleotide sequences with IMGT/GENE-DB human TR gene sequences. A later analysis assigned CDR3 sequences and most-parsimonious VDJ recombination scenarios with the TCRdist pipeline. In a later analysis, every TCR beta chain was defined by the combination of its CDR3 amino acid sequence and its V-gene family, and reads without a unique V-gene family were dropped. A later analysis removed 550 to 650 highly shared, low-generation-probability nucleotide sequences to deal with suspected cross-contamination and a sequencing artifact. For each public chain, a later analysis derived a clonal expansion index from normalized ranks of inferred template counts within each repertoire. Generation probabilities in a later analysis came from a VDJ recombination model fitted to out-of-frame rearrangements, and those results were checked against IGoR. In a later analysis, TCR-TCR, TCR-HLA and TCR-CMV co-occurrence was scored with hypergeometric tests, and a repertoire-size bias correction was applied to TCR pairs. To estimate false discovery rates, a later analysis permuted the HLA or CMV assignments 20 times. In a later analysis, co-occurring TCRs were grouped using DBSCAN, with TCRdist sequence similarity added in when clustering inside HLA-allele-positive subsets. Co-occurrence clustering excluded repertoires with fewer than 30,000 or more than 120,000 public chains, plus five with anomalous nucleotide sharing. TCRdb stores this immuneACCESS table with in-frame sequences only. Part of the clones is absent; in the studies checked, under half of the shortfall reflects unresolved V genes, and no reason is known for the rest. Clone size and the V and J calls come from that table; the DNA yielded D and trimming. The sample table lists tens of thousands of clones, approximately 79% of them with a count of one. 7% to 10% of the sample belongs to the ten largest clones.

CDR3 length: 16 amino acids, cysteine to phenylalanine. Only the CDR3 portion is preserved as DNA: 48 bases, with reading frame beginning at the first base. Taken from the germline V gene, the CDR1 and CDR2 loops are SNHLY and FYNNEI. V is cut back by 6 bases and J by 6 bases, with 9 bases in the junction unmatched. The cohort was made up of approximately 670 healthy bone marrow donors. At the time of sampling, every cohort member was nominally healthy, though immune exposures that went unrecorded were likely present. The donor tested CMV seropositive, placing the donor among the 289 seropositive members of the cohort. A peripheral blood sample was provided by each donor, and peripheral blood mononuclear cells were used for TCR beta sequencing. Genomic DNA was extracted from the blood cell samples with the Qiagen DNeasy Blood Extraction Kit.

This receptor was taken from a woman aged 25 to 45 in good health and CMV-seropositive. The chain is assembled from TRBV2 and TRBJ2-2; TRBD2 agrees with 11 junctional bases. The sample taken for sequencing was PBMCs. DNA sequence: TGTGCCAGCAGCACCCTTAGCGGGAGGGCCGCCGGGGAGCTGTTTTTT. Its protein reads: CASSTLSGRAAGELFF.